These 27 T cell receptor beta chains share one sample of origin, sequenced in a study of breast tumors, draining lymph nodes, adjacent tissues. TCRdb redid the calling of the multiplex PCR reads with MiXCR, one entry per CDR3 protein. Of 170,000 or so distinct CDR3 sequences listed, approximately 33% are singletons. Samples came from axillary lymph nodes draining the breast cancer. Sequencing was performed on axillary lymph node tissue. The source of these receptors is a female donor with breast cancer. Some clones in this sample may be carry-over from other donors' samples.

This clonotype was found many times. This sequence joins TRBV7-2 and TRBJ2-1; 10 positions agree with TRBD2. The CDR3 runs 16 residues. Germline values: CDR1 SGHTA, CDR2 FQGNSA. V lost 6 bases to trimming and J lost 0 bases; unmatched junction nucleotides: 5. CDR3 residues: CASSRSGGSSYNEQFF. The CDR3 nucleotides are TGTGCCAGCAGTCGTAGCGGGGGGAGCTCCTACAATGAGCAGTTCTTC.

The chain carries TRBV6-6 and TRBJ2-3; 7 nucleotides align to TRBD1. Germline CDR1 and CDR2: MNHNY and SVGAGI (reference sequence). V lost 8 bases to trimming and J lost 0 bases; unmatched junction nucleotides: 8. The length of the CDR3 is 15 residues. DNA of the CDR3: TGTGCCAGCGGGGACCAGGGGGTGAGCACAGATACGCAGTATTTT. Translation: CASGDQGVSTDTQYF.

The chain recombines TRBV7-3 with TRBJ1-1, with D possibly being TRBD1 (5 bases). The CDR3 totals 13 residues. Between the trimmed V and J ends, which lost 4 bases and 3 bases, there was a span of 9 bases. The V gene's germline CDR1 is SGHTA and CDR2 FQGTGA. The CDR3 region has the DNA TGTGCCAGCAGCTCAGCGGGGCACACTGAAGCTTTCTTT. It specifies CASSSAGHTEAFF.

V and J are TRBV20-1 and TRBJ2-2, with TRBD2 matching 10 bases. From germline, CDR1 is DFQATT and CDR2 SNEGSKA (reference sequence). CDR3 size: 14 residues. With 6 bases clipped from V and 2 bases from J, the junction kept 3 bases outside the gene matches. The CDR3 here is CSAWTSGNTGELFF. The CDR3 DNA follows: TGCAGTGCGTGGACTAGCGGAAACACCGGGGAGCTGTTTTTT.

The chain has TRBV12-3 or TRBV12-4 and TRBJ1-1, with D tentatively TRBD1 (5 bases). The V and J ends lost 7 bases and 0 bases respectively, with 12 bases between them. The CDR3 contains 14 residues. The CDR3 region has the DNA TGTGCCAGCACCTCCGGGACGTTGAACACTGAAGCTTTCTTT. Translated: CASTSGTLNTEAFF.

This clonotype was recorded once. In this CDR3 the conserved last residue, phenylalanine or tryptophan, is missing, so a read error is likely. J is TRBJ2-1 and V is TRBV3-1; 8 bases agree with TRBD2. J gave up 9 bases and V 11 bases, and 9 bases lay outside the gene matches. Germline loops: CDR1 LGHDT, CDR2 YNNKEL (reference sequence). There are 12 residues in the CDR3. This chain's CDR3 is CASHGGVGEQFL. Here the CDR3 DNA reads TGTGCCTCGCACGGGGGGGTTGGTGAGCAGTTCCTC.

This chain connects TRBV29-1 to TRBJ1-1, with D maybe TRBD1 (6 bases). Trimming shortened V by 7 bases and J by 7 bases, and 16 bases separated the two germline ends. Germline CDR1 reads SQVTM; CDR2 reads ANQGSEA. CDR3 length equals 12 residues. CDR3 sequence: CSGDWGGLEAFF. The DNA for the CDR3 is TGCAGCGGGGATTGGGGGGGCCTTGAAGCTTTCTTT.

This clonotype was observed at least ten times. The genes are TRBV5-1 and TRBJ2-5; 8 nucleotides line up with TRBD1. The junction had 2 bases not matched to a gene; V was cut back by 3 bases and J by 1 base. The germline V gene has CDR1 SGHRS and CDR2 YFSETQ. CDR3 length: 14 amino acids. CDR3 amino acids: CASSSTGVQETQYF. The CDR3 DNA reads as TGCGCCAGCAGCTCGACAGGGGTCCAAGAGACCCAGTACTTC.

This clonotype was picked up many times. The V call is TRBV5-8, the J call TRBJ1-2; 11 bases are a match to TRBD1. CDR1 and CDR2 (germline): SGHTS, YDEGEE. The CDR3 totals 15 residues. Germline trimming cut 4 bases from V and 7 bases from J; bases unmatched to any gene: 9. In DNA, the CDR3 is TGTGCCAGCAGCGGAAGGGACAGGGGGACCCGTGGCTACACCTTC. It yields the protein CASSGRDRGTRGYTF.

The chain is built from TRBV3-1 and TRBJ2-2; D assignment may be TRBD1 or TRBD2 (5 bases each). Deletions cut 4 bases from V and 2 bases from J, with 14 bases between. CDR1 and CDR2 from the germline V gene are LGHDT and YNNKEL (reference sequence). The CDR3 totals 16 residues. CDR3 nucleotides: TGTGCCAGCAGCCCCCTCGGGGCCGGAAACACCGGGGAGCTGTTTTTT. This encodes CASSPLGAGNTGELFF.

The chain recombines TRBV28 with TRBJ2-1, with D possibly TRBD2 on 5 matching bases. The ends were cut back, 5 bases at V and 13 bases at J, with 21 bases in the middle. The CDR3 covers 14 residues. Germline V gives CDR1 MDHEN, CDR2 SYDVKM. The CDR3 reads CASSPLLVGEPQFF. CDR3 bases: TGTGCCAGCAGTCCCCTCCTGGTCGGGGAACCTCAGTTCTTC.

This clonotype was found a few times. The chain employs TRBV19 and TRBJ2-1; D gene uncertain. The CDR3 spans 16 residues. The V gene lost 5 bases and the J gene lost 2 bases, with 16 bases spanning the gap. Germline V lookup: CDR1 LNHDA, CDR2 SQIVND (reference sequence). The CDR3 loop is CASSPGFPDAYNEQFF. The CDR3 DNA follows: TGTGCCAGTAGTCCCGGGTTCCCCGACGCCTACAATGAGCAGTTCTTC. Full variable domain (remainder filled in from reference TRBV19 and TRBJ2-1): DGGITQSPKYLFRKEGQNVTLSCEQNLNHDAMYWYRQDPGQGLRLIYYSQIVNDFQKGDIAEGYSVSREKKESFPLTVTSAQKNPTAFYLCASSPGFPDAYNEQFFGPGTRLTVL.

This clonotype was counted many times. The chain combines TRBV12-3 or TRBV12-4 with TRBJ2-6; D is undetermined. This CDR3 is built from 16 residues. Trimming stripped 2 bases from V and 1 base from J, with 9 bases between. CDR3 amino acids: CASSLYSLSGANVLTF. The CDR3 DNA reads TGTGCCAGCAGTTTATACAGTTTGTCTGGGGCCAACGTCCTGACTTTC.

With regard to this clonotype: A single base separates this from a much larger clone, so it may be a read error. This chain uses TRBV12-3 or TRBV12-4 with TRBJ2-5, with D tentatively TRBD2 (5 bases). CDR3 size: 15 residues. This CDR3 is CARSFDGVGLETQYF. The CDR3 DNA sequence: TGTGCCCGCAGTTTTGACGGGGTAGGGTTGGAGACCCAGTACTTC.

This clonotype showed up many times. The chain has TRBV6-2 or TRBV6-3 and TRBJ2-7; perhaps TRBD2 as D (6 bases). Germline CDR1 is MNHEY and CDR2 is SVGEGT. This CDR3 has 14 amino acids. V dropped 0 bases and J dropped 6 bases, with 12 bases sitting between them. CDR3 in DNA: TGTGCCAGCAGTTACTCTTCGGGGGTTGTCGAGCAGTACTTC. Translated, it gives CASSYSSGVVEQYF.

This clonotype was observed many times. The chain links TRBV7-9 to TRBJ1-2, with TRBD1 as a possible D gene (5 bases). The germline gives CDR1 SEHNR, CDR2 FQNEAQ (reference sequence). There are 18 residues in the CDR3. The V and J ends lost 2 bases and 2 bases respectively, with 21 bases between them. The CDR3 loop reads CASSLNPGTSPRNYGYTF. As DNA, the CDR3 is TGTGCCAGCAGCTTAAACCCCGGGACCTCACCAAGAAACTATGGCTACACCTTC.

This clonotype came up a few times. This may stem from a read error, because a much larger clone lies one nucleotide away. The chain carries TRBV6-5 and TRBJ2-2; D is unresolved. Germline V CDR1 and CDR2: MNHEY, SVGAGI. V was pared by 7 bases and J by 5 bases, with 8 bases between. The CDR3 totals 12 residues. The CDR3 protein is CASMLTTGELFF. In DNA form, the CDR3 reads TGTGCCAGCATGCTTACTACCGGGGAGCTGTTTTTT.

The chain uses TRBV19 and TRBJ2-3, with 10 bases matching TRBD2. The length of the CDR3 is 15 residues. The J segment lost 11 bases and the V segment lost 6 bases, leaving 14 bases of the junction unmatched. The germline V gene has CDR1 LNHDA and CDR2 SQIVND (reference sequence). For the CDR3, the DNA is TGTGCCAGTAGCGCAGCGGGAGGGACACGGAATGAGCAGTATTTT. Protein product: CASSAAGGTRNEQYF. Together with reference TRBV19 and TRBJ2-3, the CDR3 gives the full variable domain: DGGITQSPKYLFRKEGQNVTLSCEQNLNHDAMYWYRQDPGQGLRLIYYSQIVNDFQKGDIAEGYSVSREKKESFPLTVTSAQKNPTAFYLCASSAAGGTRNEQYFGPGTRLTVL.

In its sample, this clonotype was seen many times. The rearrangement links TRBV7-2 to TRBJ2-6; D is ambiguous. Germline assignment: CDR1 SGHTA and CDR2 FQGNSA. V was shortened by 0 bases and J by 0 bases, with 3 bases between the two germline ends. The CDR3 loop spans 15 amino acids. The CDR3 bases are TGTGCCAGCAGCTTAGCACCCTCTGGGGCCAACGTCCTGACTTTC. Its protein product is CASSLAPSGANVLTF.

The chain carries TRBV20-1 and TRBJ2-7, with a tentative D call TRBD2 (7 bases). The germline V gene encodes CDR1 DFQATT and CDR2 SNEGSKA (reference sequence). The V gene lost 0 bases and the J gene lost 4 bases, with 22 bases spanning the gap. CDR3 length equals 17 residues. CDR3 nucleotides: TGCAGTGCTAGAGATAGGTCGGGGGGCGGGGGCGGGTACGAGCAGTACTTC. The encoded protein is CSARDRSGGGGGYEQYF.

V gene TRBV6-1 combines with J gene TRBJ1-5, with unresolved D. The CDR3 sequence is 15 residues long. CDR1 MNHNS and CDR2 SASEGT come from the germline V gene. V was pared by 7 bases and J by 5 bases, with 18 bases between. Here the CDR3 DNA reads TGTGCCAGCATATACAGCGTATTCGGCGATCAGCCCCAGCATTTT. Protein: CASIYSVFGDQPQHF.

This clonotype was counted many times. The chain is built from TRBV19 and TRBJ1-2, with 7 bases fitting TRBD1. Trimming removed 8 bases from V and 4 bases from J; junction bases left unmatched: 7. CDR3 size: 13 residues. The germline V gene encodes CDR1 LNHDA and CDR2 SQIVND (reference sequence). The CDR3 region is CASVLRDSYGYTF. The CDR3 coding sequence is TGTGCCAGTGTCCTCCGGGACAGCTATGGCTACACCTTC.

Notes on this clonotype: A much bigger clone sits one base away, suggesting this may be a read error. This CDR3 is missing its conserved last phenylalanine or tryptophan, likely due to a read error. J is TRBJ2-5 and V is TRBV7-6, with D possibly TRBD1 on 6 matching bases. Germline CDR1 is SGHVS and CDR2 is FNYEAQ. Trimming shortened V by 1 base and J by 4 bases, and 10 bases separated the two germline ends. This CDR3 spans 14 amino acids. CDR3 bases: TGTGCCAGCAGCTTAGTCAGGGGCGGAGAGACCCAGTACCTC. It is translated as CASSLVRGGETQYL.

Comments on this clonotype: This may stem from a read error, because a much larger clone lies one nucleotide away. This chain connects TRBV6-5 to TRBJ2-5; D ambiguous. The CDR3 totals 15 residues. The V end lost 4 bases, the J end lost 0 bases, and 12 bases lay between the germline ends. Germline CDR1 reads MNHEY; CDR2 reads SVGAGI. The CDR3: CASSSSVVYQETQYF. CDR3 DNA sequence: TGTGCCAGCAGTTCCTCGGTTGTCTACCAAGAGACCCAGTACTTC.

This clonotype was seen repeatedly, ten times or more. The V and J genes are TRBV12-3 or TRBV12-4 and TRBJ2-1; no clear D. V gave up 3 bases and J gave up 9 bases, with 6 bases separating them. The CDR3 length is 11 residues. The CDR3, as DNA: TGTGCCAGCAGTTTTCTCCGTGAGCAGTTCTTC. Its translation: CASSFLREQFF.

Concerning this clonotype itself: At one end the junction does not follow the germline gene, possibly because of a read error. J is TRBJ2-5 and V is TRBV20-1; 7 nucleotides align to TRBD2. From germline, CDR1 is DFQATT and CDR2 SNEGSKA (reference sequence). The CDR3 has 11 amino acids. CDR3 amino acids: CSARVGGTQSF. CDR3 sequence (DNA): TGCAGTGCTAGAGTGGGAGGGACCCAGTCCTTC.

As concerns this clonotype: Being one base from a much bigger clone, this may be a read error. The CDR3 sequence is CASSARVTSGRNEQYF. As DNA, the CDR3 is TGTGCCAGCAGCGCCCGAGTGACTAGCGGGAGAAACGAGCAGTACTTC. The chain is built from TRBV7-2 and TRBJ2-7, with TRBD2 matching 12 bases. Germline V gene sequence: CDR1 SGHTA, CDR2 FQGNSA. The CDR3 extends over 16 amino acids. V trimming: 5 bases; J trimming: 5 bases; junction bases outside the gene matches: 10.